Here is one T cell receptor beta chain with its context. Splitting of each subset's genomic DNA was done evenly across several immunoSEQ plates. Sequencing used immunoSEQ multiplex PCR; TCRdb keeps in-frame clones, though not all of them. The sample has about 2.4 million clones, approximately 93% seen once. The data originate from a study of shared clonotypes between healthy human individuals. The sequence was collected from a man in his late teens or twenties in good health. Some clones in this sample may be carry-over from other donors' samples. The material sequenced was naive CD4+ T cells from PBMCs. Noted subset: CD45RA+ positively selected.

Here the CDR3 DNA reads TGCAGTGCTAGGGATGGGCACGAGCAGTACTTC. Translation gives CSARDGHEQYF. J is TRBJ2-7 and V is TRBV20-1; D remains ambiguous. The length of the CDR3 is 11 residues. The germline V gene has CDR1 DFQATT and CDR2 SNEGSKA (reference sequence). Trimming stripped 3 bases from V and 5 bases from J, with 8 bases between.